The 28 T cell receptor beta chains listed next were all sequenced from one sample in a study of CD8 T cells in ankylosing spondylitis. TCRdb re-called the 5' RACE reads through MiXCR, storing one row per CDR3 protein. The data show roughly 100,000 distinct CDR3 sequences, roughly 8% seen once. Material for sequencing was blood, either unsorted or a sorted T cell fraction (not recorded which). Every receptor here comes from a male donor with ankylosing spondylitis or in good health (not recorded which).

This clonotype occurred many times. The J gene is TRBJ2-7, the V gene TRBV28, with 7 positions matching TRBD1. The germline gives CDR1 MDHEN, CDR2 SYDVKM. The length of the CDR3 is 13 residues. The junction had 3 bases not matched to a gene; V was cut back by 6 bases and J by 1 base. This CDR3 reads CASRPGQSYEQYF. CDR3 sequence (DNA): TGTGCCAGCAGGCCGGGACAGTCCTACGAGCAGTACTTC.

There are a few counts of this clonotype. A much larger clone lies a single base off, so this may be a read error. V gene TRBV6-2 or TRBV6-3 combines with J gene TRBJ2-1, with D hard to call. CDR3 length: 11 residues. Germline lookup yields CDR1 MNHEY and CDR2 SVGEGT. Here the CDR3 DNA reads TGTGTCAGCAGCCTCCGGGTTGAGCAGTTCTTC. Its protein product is CVSSLRVEQFF.

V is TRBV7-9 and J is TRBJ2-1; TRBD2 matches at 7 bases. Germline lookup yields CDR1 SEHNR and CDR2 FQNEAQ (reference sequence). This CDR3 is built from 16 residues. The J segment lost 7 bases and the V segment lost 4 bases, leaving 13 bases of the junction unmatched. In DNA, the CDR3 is TGTGCCAGCAGCTCTCCCCTCGCGGGAGAGGGAAATGAGCAGTTCTTC. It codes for CASSSPLAGEGNEQFF.

CDR3 amino acids: CASSSVPGSNQPQHF. CDR3 in DNA: TGTGCCAGCAGTTCAGTTCCTGGTAGCAATCAGCCCCAGCATTTT. The V and J genes are TRBV28 and TRBJ1-5; D uncertain. V was cut by 4 bases and J by 0 bases, with 10 bases left in between. CDR3 length: 15 amino acids. Germline V lookup: CDR1 MDHEN, CDR2 SYDVKM.

The CDR3: CASSSRAGGTGPTEAFF. CDR3 DNA: TGCGCCAGCAGCAGCCGGGCAGGAGGAACAGGGCCCACTGAAGCTTTCTTT. V usage is TRBV4-3 and J usage is TRBJ1-1; D may be TRBD1 (6 bases). Germline V gives CDR1 LGHNA, CDR2 YSLEER. V was pared by 5 bases and J by 4 bases, with 23 bases between. This CDR3 comprises 17 residues.

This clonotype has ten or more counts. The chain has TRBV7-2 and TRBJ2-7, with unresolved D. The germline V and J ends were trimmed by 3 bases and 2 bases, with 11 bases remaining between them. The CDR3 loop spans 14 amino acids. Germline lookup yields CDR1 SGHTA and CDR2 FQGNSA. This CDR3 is CASSFGGPTYEQYF. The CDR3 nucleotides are TGTGCCAGCAGCTTTGGCGGCCCCACCTACGAGCAGTACTTC.

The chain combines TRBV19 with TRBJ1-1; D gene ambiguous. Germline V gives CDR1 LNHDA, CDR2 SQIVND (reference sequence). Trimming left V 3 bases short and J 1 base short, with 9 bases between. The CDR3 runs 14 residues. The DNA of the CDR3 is TGTGCCAGTAGTATGTCCGGATCGAACACTGAAGCTTTCTTT. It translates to CASSMSGSNTEAFF.

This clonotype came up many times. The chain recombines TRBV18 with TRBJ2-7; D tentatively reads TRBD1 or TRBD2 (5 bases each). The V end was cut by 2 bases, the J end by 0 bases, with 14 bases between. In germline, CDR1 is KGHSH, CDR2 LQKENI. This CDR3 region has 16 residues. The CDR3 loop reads CASSPDRGRASYEQYF. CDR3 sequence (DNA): TGTGCCAGCTCACCAGATCGGGGCAGGGCCTCCTACGAGCAGTACTTC. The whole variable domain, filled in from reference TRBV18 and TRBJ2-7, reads NAGVMQNPRHLVRRRGQEARLRCSPMKGHSHVYWYRQLPEEGLKFMVYLQKENIIDESGMPKERFSAEFPKEGPSILRIQQVVRGDSAAYFCASSPDRGRASYEQYFGPGTRLTVT.

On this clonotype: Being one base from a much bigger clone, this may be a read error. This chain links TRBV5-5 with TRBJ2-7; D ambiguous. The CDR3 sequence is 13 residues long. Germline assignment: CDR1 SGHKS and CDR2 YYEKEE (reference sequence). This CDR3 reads CASSSSPTYAQYF. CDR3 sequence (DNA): TGTGCCAGCAGTTCAAGTCCGACCTACGCGCAGTACTTC.

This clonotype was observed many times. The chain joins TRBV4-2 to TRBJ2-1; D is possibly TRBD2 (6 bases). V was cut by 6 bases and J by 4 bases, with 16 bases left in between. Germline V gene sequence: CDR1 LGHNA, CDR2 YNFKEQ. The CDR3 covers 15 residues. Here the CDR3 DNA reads TGTGCCAGCAGTACTCTGGGCGGGGTATACAATGAGCAGTTCTTC. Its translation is CASSTLGGVYNEQFF.

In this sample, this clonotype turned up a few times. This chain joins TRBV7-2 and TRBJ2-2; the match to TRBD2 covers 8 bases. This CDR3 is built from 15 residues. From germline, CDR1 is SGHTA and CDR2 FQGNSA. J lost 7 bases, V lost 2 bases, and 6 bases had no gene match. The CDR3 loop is CASSLFSGELGELFF. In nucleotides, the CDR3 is TGTGCCAGCAGCTTATTTAGCGGGGAGCTCGGGGAGCTGTTTTTT.

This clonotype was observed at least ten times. The CDR3 DNA is TGTGCCAGCAGCAAATTAGCGGGAGGGGGGACACATGAGCAGTTCTTC. Protein: CASSKLAGGGTHEQFF. The chain links TRBV2 to TRBJ2-1; 11 bases match TRBD2. With V trimmed by 6 bases and J by 8 bases, 12 bases remained unmatched. CDR3 length: 16 amino acids. The germline gives CDR1 SNHLY, CDR2 FYNNEI.

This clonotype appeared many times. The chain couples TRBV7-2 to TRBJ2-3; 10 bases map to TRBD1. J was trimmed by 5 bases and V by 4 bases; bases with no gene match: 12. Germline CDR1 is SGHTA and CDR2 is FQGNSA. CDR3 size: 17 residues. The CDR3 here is CASSSRSGTGDIDTQYF. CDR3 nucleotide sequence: TGTGCCAGCAGCTCACGTTCCGGGACAGGGGATATAGATACGCAGTATTTT.

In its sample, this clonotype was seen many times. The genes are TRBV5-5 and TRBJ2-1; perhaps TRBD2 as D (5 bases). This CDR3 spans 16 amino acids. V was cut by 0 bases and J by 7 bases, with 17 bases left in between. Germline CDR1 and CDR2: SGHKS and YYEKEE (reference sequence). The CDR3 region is CASSLAWGALGNEQFF. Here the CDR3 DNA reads TGTGCCAGCAGCTTGGCCTGGGGAGCCCTCGGAAATGAGCAGTTCTTC. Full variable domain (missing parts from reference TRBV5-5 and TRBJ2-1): DAGVTQSPTHLIKTRGQQVTLRCSPISGHKSVSWYQQVLGQGPQFIFQYYEKEERGRGNFPDRFSARQFPNYSSELNVNALLLGDSALYLCASSLAWGALGNEQFFGPGTRLTVL.

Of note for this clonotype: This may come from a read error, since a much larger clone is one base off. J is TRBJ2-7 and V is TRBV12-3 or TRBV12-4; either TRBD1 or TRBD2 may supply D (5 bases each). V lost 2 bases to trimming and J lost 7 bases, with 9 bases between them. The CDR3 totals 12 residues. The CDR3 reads CASSLWGFEQYF. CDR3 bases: TGTGCCAGCAGTTTATGGGGGTTTGAGCAGTACTTC.

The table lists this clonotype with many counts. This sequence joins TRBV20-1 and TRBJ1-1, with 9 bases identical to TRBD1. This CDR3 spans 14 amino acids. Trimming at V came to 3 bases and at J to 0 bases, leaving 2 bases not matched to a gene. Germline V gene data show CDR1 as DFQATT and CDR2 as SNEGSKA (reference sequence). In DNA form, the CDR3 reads TGCAGTGCTAGGAGGACAGGGGTGAACACTGAAGCTTTCTTT. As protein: CSARRTGVNTEAFF.

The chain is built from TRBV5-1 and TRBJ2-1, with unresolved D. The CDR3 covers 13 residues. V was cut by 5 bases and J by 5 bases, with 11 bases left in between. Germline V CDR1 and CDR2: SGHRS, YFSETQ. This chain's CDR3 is CASSALNNNEQFF. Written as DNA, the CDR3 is TGCGCCAGCAGTGCATTGAATAACAATGAGCAGTTCTTC.

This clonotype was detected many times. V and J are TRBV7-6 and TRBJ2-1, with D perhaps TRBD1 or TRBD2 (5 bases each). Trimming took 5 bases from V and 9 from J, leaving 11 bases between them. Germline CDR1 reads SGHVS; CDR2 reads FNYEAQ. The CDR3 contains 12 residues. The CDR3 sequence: CASSQWGIEQFF. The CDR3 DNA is TGTGCCAGCAGCCAATGGGGGATTGAGCAGTTCTTC.

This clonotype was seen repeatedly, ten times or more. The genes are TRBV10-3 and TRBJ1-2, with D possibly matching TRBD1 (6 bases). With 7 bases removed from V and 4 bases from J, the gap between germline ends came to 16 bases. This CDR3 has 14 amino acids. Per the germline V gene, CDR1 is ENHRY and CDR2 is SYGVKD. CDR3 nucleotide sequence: TGTGCCATCACTTCGACCGGGACAACCTATGGCTACACCTTC. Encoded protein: CAITSTGTTYGYTF.

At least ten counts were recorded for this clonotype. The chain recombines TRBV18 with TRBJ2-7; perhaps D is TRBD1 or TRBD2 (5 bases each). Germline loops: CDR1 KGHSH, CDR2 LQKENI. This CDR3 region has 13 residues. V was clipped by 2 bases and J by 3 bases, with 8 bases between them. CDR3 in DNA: TGTGCCAGCTCACCAGGGGACGACTACGAGCAGTACTTC. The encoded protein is CASSPGDDYEQYF.

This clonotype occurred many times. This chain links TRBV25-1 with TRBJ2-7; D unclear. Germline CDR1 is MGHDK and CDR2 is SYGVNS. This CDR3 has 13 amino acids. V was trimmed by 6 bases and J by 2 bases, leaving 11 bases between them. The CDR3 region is CASSEWQTYEQYF. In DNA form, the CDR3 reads TGTGCCAGCAGCGAGTGGCAAACCTACGAGCAGTACTTC.

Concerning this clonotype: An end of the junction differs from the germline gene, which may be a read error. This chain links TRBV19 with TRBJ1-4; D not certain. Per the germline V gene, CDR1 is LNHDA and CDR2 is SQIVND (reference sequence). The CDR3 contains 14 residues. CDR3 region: CASNPRKANETLFF. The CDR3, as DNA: TGTGCCAGTAATCCCAGGAAAGCTAATGAAACACTGTTTTTT.

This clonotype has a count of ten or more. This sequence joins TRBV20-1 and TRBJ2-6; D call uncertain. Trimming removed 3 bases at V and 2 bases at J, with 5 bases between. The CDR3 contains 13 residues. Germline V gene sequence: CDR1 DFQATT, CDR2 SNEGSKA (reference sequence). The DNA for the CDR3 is TGCAGTGCTAGCTTCCCTGGGGCCAACGTCCTGACTTTC. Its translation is CSASFPGANVLTF.

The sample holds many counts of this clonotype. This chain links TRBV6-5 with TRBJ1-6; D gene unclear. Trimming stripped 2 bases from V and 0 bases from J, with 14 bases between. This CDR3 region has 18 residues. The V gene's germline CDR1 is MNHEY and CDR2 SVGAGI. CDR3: CASSYVPGGSSYNSPLHF. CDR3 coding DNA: TGTGCCAGCAGTTACGTTCCGGGAGGGAGCTCCTATAATTCACCCCTCCACTTT.

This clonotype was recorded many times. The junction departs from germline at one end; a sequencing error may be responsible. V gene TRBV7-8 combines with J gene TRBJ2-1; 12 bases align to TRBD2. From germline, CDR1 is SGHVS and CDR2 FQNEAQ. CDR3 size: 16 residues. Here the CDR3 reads CASTLLAGGRNNEQFF. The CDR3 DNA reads TGTGCCAGCACCTTACTAGCGGGAGGCCGAAACAATGAGCAGTTCTTC.

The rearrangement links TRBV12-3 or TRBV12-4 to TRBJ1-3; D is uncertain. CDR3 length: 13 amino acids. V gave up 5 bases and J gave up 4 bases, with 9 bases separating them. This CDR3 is CASSRTEGNTIYF. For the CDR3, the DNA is TGTGCCAGCAGTCGGACGGAGGGAAACACCATATATTTT.

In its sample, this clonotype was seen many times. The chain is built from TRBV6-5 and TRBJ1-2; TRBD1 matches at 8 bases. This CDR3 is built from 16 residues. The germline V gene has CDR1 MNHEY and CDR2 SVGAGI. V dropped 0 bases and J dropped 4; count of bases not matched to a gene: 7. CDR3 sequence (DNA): TGTGCCAGCAGTTACTCGATTAGGACAGGGATCTATGGCTACACCTTC. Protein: CASSYSIRTGIYGYTF.

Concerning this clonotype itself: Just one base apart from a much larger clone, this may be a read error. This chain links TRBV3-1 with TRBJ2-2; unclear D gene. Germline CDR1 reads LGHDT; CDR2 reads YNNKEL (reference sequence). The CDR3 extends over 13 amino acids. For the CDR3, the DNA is TGTGCCAGCAGCCAGTTTCTCACCGTGGAGCTGTTTTTT. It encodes CASSQFLTVELFF.